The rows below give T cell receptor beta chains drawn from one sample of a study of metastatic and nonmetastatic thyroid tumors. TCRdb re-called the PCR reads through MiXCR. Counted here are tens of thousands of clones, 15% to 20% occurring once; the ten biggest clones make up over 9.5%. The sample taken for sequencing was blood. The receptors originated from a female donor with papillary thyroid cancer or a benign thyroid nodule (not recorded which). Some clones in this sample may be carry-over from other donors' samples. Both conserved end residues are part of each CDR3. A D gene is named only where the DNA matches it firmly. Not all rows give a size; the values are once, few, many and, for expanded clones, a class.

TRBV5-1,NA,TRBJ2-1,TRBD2,CASSLGTSNEQFF,TGCGCCAGCAGCCTCGGGACTAGCAATGAGCAGTTCTTC
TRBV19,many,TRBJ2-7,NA,CASSIVGAYEQYF,TGTGCCAGTAGTATAGTGGGGGCCTACGAGCAGTACTTC
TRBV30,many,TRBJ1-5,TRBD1,CACSSEQGEGQPQHF,TGTGCCTGTTCCAGCGAACAGGGGGAAGGACAGCCCCAGCATTTT
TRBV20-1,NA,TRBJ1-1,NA,CSARGGGDTEAFF,TGCAGTGCTAGGGGGGGAGGGGACACTGAAGCTTTCTTT
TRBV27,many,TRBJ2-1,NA,CASSLTNYNEQFF,TGTGCCAGCAGTTTGACCAATTACAATGAGCAGTTCTTC
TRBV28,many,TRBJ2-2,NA,CATRQGGTGELFF,TGTGCCACCCGACAGGGAGGTACCGGGGAGCTGTTTTTT
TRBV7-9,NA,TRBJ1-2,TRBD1,CASSGDQGAGYTF,TGTGCCAGCAGCGGAGACCAGGGGGCTGGCTACACCTTC
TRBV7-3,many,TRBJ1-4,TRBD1,CASSQTGGPNEKLFF,TGTGCCAGCAGCCAGACAGGGGGCCCGAATGAAAAACTGTTTTTT
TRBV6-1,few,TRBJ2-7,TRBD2,CASTRTSGGYEQYF,TGTGCAAGCACCAGGACTAGCGGGGGTTACGAGCAGTACTTC
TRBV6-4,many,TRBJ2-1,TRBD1,CASSDSPGQGNNEQFF,TGTGCCAGCAGTGACTCTCCGGGACAGGGAAACAATGAGCAGTTCTTC
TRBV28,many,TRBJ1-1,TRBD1,CASSSGTGQSLTEAFF,TGTGCCAGCAGTTCAGGGACAGGGCAGTCCTTGACTGAAGCTTTCTTT
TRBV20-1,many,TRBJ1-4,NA,CSARTAGDEKLFF,TGCAGTGCTAGAACGGCAGGGGATGAAAAACTGTTTTTT
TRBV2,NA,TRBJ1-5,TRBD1,CASSQGDRGLNQPQHF,TGTGCCAGCAGCCAAGGAGACAGGGGCCTAAATCAGCCCCAGCATTTT
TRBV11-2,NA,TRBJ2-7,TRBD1,CASRLGTGLNEQYF,TGTGCCAGCAGACTCGGGACAGGGCTCAACGAGCAGTACTTC
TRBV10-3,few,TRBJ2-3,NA,CAISAGTGYADTQYF,TGTGCCATCAGTGCCGGTACAGGGTACGCAGATACGCAGTATTTT
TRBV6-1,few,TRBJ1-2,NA,CANSEREGSYFYTF,TGTGCCAACAGTGAACGAGAAGGGAGTTATTTCTACACCTTC
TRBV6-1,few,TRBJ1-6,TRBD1,CASSQTGTGISSPLHF,TGTGCCAGCAGTCAGACCGGGACAGGGATCTCTTCACCCCTCCACTTT
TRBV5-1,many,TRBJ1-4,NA,CASSLEGPNEKLFF,TGCGCCAGCAGCTTGGAGGGCCCGAATGAAAAACTGTTTTTT
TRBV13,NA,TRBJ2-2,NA,CASSSTRQAGELFF,TGTGCCAGCAGCTCAACTCGACAGGCCGGGGAGCTGTTTTTT
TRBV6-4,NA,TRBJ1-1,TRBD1,CASSDSTSRRGRGEAFF,TGTGCCAGCAGTGACTCGACTTCCCGCAGGGGGCGAGGAGAAGCTTTCTTT
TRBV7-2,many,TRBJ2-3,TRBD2,CASSLGLATDTQYF,TGTGCCAGCAGCTTGGGACTAGCGACAGATACGCAGTATTTT
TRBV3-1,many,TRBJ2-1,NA,CASSQYSSYNEQFF,TGTGCCAGCAGCCAATACAGCTCCTACAATGAGCAGTTCTTC
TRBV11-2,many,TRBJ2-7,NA,CASSRQESYEQYF,TGTGCCAGCAGCCGCCAGGAGTCCTACGAGCAGTACTTC
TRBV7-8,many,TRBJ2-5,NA,CASSFDPLGETQYF,TGTGCCAGCAGCTTCGACCCTCTTGGGGAGACCCAGTACTTC
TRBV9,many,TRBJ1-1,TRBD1,CASSVGAGTENTEAFF,TGTGCCAGCAGCGTAGGGGCCGGGACAGAGAACACTGAAGCTTTCTTT
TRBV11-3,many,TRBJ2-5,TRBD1,CASSPRRGFETQYF,TGTGCCAGCAGCCCCCGCAGGGGGTTTGAGACCCAGTACTTC
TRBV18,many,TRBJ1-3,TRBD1,CASSSGTVTGNTIYF,TGTGCCAGCTCATCCGGGACAGTAACTGGAAACACCATATATTTT
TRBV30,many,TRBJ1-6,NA,CALSLAGSPLHF,TGTGCCCTCTCCCTCGCGGGTTCACCCCTCCACTTT
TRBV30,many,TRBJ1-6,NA,CAWSGVSSYNSPLHF,TGTGCCTGGAGCGGGGTGAGCTCCTATAATTCACCCCTCCACTTT
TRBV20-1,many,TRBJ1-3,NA,CSADSRTGYSGNTIYF,TGCAGTGCTGATTCCCGGACCGGCTACTCTGGAAACACCATATATTTT
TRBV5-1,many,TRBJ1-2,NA,CASSLAGASRLYGYTF,TGCGCCAGCAGCTTGGCCGGGGCAAGTAGACTTTATGGCTACACCTTC
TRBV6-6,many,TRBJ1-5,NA,CASSYRGANQPQHF,TGTGCCAGCAGTTACAGGGGGGCCAATCAGCCCCAGCATTTT
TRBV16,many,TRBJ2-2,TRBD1,CASSQSSQGDTGELFF,TGTGCCAGCAGCCAATCGTCGCAGGGGGATACCGGGGAGCTGTTTTTT
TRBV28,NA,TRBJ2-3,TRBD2,CASSFPLTSGSTDTQYF,TGTGCCAGCAGTTTCCCCCTGACTAGCGGAAGCACAGATACGCAGTATTTT
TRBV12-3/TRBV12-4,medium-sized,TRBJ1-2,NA,CASSLAGNYGYTF,TGTGCCAGCAGTCTTGCAGGGAACTATGGCTACACCTTC
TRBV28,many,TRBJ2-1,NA,CASSPSYSNEQFF,TGTGCCAGCAGCCCTTCTTACTCCAATGAGCAGTTCTTC
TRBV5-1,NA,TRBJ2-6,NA,CASSLVGDAISVANALTF,TGCGCCAGCAGCTTGGTAGGGGACGCCATCTCTGTGGCCAACGCCCTGACTTTC
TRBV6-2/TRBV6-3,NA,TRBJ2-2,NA,CASRGGIGGELFF,TGTGCCAGCAGGGGGGGCATAGGCGGGGAGCTGTTTTTT
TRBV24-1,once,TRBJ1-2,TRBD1,CATSDLTGEHVYTF,TGTGCCACCAGTGACCTAACAGGGGAGCATGTCTACACCTTC
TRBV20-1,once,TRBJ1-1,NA,CSAKNMISPEALF,TGCAGTGCTAAGAATATGATCTCCCCTGAAGCTCTCTTT
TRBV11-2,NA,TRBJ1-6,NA,CASSFPGRGVHF,TGTGCCAGCAGCTTCCCCGGGAGAGGGGTCCACTTC
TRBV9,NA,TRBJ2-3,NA,CASSESSVIDTQYF,TGTGCCAGCAGCGAGAGTAGCGTAATAGATACGCAGTATTTT
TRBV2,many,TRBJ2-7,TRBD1,CASSEDRDSPYEQYF,TGTGCCAGCAGTGAAGATCGGGACAGTCCCTACGAGCAGTACTTC